This entry features one TCR beta chain sequence. This specimen comes from a study of T cells in tumors after PD-1 blockade. The wider study: Each patient got pembrolizumab 200 mg every 3 weeks or cemiplimab 350 mg every 2 weeks. Some patients also took daily vismodegib 150 mg during anti-PD-1 treatment.

Some clones are missing from TCRdb's copy, which holds only in-frame ones; the method was immunoSEQ multiplex PCR. The repertoire has 55,000 to 65,000 clones, roughly 78% of them found once; the top ten carry 13%. This receptor was identified in a human donor with basal cell carcinoma. The specimen was PBMCs, collected before anti-PD-1 treatment.

Written as DNA, the CDR3 is TGTGCCAGCAGGGACGGCGGAACCGGAGGAAATGAGCAGTTCTTC. Its protein product is CASRDGGTGGNEQFF. The chain joins TRBV6-5 to TRBJ2-1, with D possibly matching TRBD2 (5 bases). Germline values: CDR1 MNHEY, CDR2 SVGAGI. The CDR3 has 15 amino acids. V lost 6 bases, J lost 7 bases, and 19 bases lay in between.